This TCR beta chain was sequenced during a study of cytomegalovirus exposure and HLA in healthy donors. Separation from the roughly 600-subject first cohort characterized the approximately 120-subject validation cohort, to which the donors belonged. Sequencing was performed with immunoSEQ multiplex PCR; in TCRdb, only in-frame clones are kept and a portion is missing. This table has about 73,000 clones, around 90% appearing once. General study points: A few of the chains that were CMV-associated were confirmed in vitro to be specific for CMV antigens. A subsequent analysis found that TCR clusters from the first cohort also tended to co-occur in the 90 to 150 validation repertoires, with around 94% of cluster scores above 0.

V was pared by 1 base and J by 0 bases, with 7 bases between. CDR1 LGHNA and CDR2 YSLEER come from the germline V gene. The CDR3 is 16 residues long. Turning to this clone: Its target is not known.

The source is a woman aged 18-29 years in good health and CMV-seropositive. The material sequenced was PBMCs. The chain couples TRBV4-3 to TRBJ1-6; no clear D. The CDR3 nucleotides read TGCGCCAGCAGCCAAGGCCAGGCCTCCTATAATTCACCCCTCCACTTT. It codes for CASSQGQASYNSPLHF.